This T cell receptor beta chain originates from a study of blood T cell repertoires in COVID-19. Study details: The United States, Italy and Spain supplied acute and convalescent COVID-19 samples. Sources were T cells, B-cell-depleted T cells, or PBMCs; the material itself was cDNA or gDNA.

Original handling: Estimated nucleated cell counts came from reference gene primer amplification. This table comes from immunoSEQ multiplex PCR, and its TCRdb copy is limited to in-frame clones, with some not included. V, J and clone size were drawn from that table, and D and trimming were deduced from the DNA. The table includes about 160,000 clones, roughly 87% detected once. V was pared by 7 bases and J by 8 bases, with 11 bases between. CDR1 and CDR2 from the germline V gene are MDHEN and SYDVKM. The CDR3 covers 12 residues. The sequenced material came from peripheral blood. The chain carries TRBV28 and TRBJ1-4; D remains ambiguous. This receptor was identified in a woman aged 55-70 years who had recovered from COVID-19. The CDR3 here is CASTREREKLFF. The CDR3 DNA reads as TGTGCCAGCACTCGGGAGCGGGAAAAACTGTTTTTT.